These 9 T cell receptor beta chains were sequenced from one sample in a study of graft-versus-host responses after intestinal transplantation. TCRdb's copy holds only in-frame clones and misses some; the assay was immunoSEQ multiplex PCR. The sample yields over 65,000 clones, 80% to 95% seen once. These receptors' antigens are unknown. Sequenced material: unstimulated CD8+ T cells sorted from spleen or lymph node cells, taken before transplant. These receptors were collected from a human donor who was the organ donor for an intestinal transplant.

The genes are TRBV13 and TRBJ2-3; TRBD1 might be the D (6 bases). The CDR3 is 14 residues long. Trimming pared 3 bases from V and 5 bases from J, leaving 12 bases between. Germline assignment: CDR1 PRHDT and CDR2 FYEKMQ (reference sequence). CDR3 bases: TGTGCCAGCAGCTTCGACAGGTTCAGAGATACGCAGTATTTT. Protein sequence: CASSFDRFRDTQYF.

The chain employs TRBV6-1 and TRBJ2-3; the match to TRBD2 covers 12 bases. Germline CDR1 reads MNHNS; CDR2 reads SASEGT. V shed 4 bases and J 4 bases; nucleotides not matched to a gene: 0. The CDR3 sequence is 14 residues long. CDR3 in amino acids: CASSGLAGADTQYF. The DNA for the CDR3 is TGTGCCAGCAGTGGACTAGCGGGAGCAGATACGCAGTATTTT.

This clone was seen a single time. The chain carries TRBV5-4 and TRBJ1-1; D not resolved. This CDR3 has 15 residues. Germline CDR1 SGHNT, CDR2 YYREEE (reference sequence). V lost 6 bases and J 0 bases, leaving 15 bases between the germline ends. The CDR3 nucleotides read TGTGCCAGCAAGTCCGAGGCCAGGATGAACACTGAAGCTTTCTTT. It yields the protein CASKSEARMNTEAFF.

As concerns this clone: Within the sample, other DNA sequences also encode this same CDR3. The V gene is TRBV27, the J gene TRBJ2-7, with 9 bases lining up with TRBD1. V shed 11 bases and J 2 bases; nucleotides not matched to a gene: 7. Germline CDR1 is MNHEY and CDR2 is SMNVEV (reference sequence). The CDR3 covers 13 residues. CDR3 bases: TGTGCCGTGCTCGGACAGGGGACCTACGAGCAGTACTTC. Translation gives CAVLGQGTYEQYF.

This clone was detected once. V and J are TRBV7-9 and TRBJ2-2, with D perhaps TRBD1 or TRBD2 (5 bases each). V lost 5 bases and J 6 bases, leaving 7 bases between the germline ends. This CDR3 region has 12 residues. Germline V lookup: CDR1 SEHNR, CDR2 FQNEAQ (reference sequence). CDR3 in DNA: TGTGCCAGCAGCCGGGACGCCGGGGAGCTGTTTTTT. Translated, it gives CASSRDAGELFF.

The chain carries TRBV7-6 and TRBJ2-7; no firm D call. The CDR3 consists of 12 residues. The V end was cut by 5 bases, the J end by 4 bases, with 9 bases between. Per the germline V gene, CDR1 is SGHVS and CDR2 is FNYEAQ. Here the CDR3 reads CASSALEYEQYF. CDR3 bases: TGTGCCAGCAGCGCCCTAGAGTACGAGCAGTACTTC. Filled out from reference TRBV7-6 and TRBJ2-7, the complete variable domain reads GAGVSQSPRYKVTKRGQDVALRCDPISGHVSLYWYRQALGQGPEFLTYFNYEAQQDKSGLPNDRFSAERPEGSISTLTIQRTEQRDSAMYRCASSALEYEQYFGPGTRLTVT.

The chain uses TRBV6-5 and TRBJ2-7; the D gene is possibly TRBD2 (5 bases). V was trimmed by 6 bases and J by 7 bases, leaving 19 bases between them. CDR1 is MNHEY, CDR2 SVGAGI, per germline. CDR3 size: 14 residues. CDR3 loop: CASRKGLGIGEQYF. CDR3 DNA sequence: TGTGCCAGCAGGAAGGGTCTCGGGATAGGGGAGCAGTACTTC.

The rearrangement joins TRBV30 to TRBJ1-2; no firm D call. Germline CDR1 and CDR2: GTSNPN and SVGIG (reference sequence). The V end was cut by 4 bases, the J end by 2 bases, with 14 bases between. The CDR3 totals 14 residues. The CDR3 sequence is CAWKGPDENYGYTF. For the CDR3, the DNA is TGTGCCTGGAAGGGCCCCGACGAGAACTATGGCTACACCTTC.

This rearrangement joins TRBV5-6 to TRBJ2-7, with D possibly being TRBD1 or TRBD2 (5 bases each). The CDR3 contains 15 residues. The V and J ends lost 3 bases and 6 bases respectively, with 19 bases between them. CDR1 and CDR2 (germline): SGHDT, YYEEEE. CDR3 DNA: TGTGCCAGCAGCTATCAGGGTCTTCTTGGGGGCGAGCAGTACTTC. It encodes CASSYQGLLGGEQYF.